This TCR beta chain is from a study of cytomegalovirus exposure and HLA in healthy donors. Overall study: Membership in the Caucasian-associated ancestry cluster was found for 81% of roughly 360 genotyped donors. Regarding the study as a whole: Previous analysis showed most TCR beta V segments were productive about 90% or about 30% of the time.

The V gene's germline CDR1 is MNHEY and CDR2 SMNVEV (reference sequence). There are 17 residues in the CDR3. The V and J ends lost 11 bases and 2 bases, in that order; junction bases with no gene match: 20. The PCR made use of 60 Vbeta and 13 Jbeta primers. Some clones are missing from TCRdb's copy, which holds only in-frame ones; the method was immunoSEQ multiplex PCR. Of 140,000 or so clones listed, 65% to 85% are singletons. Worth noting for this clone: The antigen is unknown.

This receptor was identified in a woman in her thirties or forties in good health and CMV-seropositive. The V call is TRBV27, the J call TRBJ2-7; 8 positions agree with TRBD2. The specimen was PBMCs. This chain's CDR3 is CAPPLGRPAGGPYEQYF. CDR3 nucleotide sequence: TGTGCCCCCCCCCTGGGGCGTCCGGCGGGAGGACCCTACGAGCAGTACTTC.